This T cell receptor (beta chain) was profiled in a study of cytomegalovirus exposure and HLA in healthy donors. Vbeta (60) and Jbeta (13) primers were used in the PCR. Method: immunoSEQ multiplex PCR; TCRdb's copy keeps in-frame clones and lacks some. The sample carries around 150,000 clones, 75% to 90% recorded once. This CDR3 spans 15 amino acids. CDR1 SGHTS and CDR2 YDEGEE come from the germline V gene. Trimming at V came to 6 bases and at J to 7 bases, leaving 12 bases not matched to a gene. Study-level findings and limits: It was fewer than 200 TCR beta chains that were listed as cytomegalovirus-associated.

This clone was seen only once. Its antigen is currently unknown. The clonotype originates from a woman aged 18-35 years in good health and CMV-seronegative. The rearrangement uses TRBV5-8 and TRBJ1-2, with TRBD1 matching 10 bases. Sequenced material: PBMCs. The CDR3 DNA sequence: TGTGCCAGCACTCTACCCGGGACAGGGGTATTTGGCTACACCTTC. The encoded protein is CASTLPGTGVFGYTF.